These 13 T cell receptor beta chains were all obtained from the same sample, sequenced in a study of blood T cell repertoires in COVID-19. Using immunoSEQ multiplex PCR, the repertoire was profiled, and TCRdb retains in-frame clones only, with some absent. In the table there are about 76,000 clones, roughly 90% of which are singletons. Sequencing was done on a sample of peripheral blood. The receptors were sampled from a human donor in a cohort sampled during active COVID-19.

V usage is TRBV9 and J usage is TRBJ2-5; TRBD2 agrees at 12 bases. V trimming: 3 bases; J trimming: 0 bases; junction bases outside the gene matches: 6. Looked up from germline, CDR1 is SGDLS and CDR2 is YYNGEE. This CDR3 is 17 amino acids long. The CDR3 DNA reads as TGTGCCAGCAGCGCGCGGACTAGCGGGATGTACCAAGAGACCCAGTACTTC. Its translation is CASSARTSGMYQETQYF.

The chain links TRBV27 to TRBJ2-2; possibly TRBD2 for D (6 bases). Germline values: CDR1 MNHEY, CDR2 SMNVEV (reference sequence). The CDR3 is 13 residues long. The germline V and J ends were trimmed by 7 bases and 4 bases, with 10 bases remaining between them. CDR3 DNA: TGTGCCAGCAAAAAGCGGGCCACCGGGGAGCTGTTTTTT. It specifies CASKKRATGELFF.

This chain links TRBV19 with TRBJ1-5; maybe TRBD1 (6 bases). Germline lookup yields CDR1 LNHDA and CDR2 SQIVND (reference sequence). Trimming stripped 0 bases from V and 0 bases from J, with 6 bases between. CDR3 length: 15 residues. The DNA for the CDR3 is TGTGCCAGTAGTATAGAGGGGGCTAGCAATCAGCCCCAGCATTTT. Amino acids: CASSIEGASNQPQHF.

V is TRBV7-2 and J is TRBJ2-2, with D tentatively TRBD2 (5 bases). V gave up 8 bases and J gave up 3 bases, with 13 bases separating them. The CDR3 loop spans 14 amino acids. Per the germline V gene, CDR1 is SGHTA and CDR2 is FQGNSA. CDR3 bases: TGTGCCAGCCGGGAAGGGCAATACACCGGGGAGCTGTTTTTT. It encodes CASREGQYTGELFF.

The chain links TRBV11-3 to TRBJ2-7; 8 bases are a match to TRBD2. This CDR3 contains 15 residues. Germline V gives CDR1 SGHNT, CDR2 YENEEA. Trimming removed 5 bases from V and 2 bases from J; junction bases left unmatched: 8. In nucleotides, the CDR3 is TGTGCCAGCAGCCGTACTAGCGGTAACACCTACGAGCAGTACTTC. Protein: CASSRTSGNTYEQYF.

The V gene is TRBV6-6, the J gene TRBJ2-7; the D gene is possibly TRBD2 (5 bases). The CDR3 length is 13 residues. The V gene's germline CDR1 is MNHNY and CDR2 SVGAGI (reference sequence). V was cut by 4 bases and J by 3 bases, with 10 bases left in between. The CDR3 here is CASSFQRGYEQYF. The CDR3 coding sequence is TGTGCCAGCAGTTTCCAACGGGGCTACGAGCAGTACTTC.

V is TRBV6-5 and J is TRBJ1-5, with a possible D match to TRBD1 (5 bases). V gave up 6 bases and J gave up 4 bases, with 16 bases separating them. This CDR3 comprises 15 residues. Germline loops: CDR1 MNHEY, CDR2 SVGAGI. The CDR3 sequence is CASRRDFGKNQPQHF. For the CDR3, the DNA is TGTGCCAGCAGGCGGGACTTCGGGAAGAATCAGCCCCAGCATTTT.

The genes are TRBV6-2 or TRBV6-3 and TRBJ2-7; D not certain. CDR3 length: 13 amino acids. The V end was cut by 2 bases, the J end by 5 bases, with 10 bases between. Germline-derived CDR1 and CDR2 are MNHEY and SVGEGT. CDR3 nucleotides: TGTGCCAGCAGTTACCCACCCGCAGACGAGCAGTACTTC. Protein: CASSYPPADEQYF.

The genes are TRBV4-3 and TRBJ1-1; D uncertain. The V and J ends lost 4 bases and 1 base respectively, with 13 bases between them. In germline, CDR1 is LGHNA, CDR2 YSLEER. The CDR3 contains 15 residues. In DNA form, the CDR3 reads TGCGCCAGCAGCCGAGGATCGACGGAGAACACTGAAGCTTTCTTT. This encodes CASSRGSTENTEAFF.

This chain links TRBV27 with TRBJ2-7; D remains unclear. The V gene's germline CDR1 is MNHEY and CDR2 SMNVEV (reference sequence). V lost 5 bases to trimming and J lost 0 bases, with 11 bases between them. CDR3 length: 14 amino acids. The CDR3 DNA sequence: TGTGCCAGCAGTCCCAGCGCCGTCTCCTACGAGCAGTACTTC. This translates into CASSPSAVSYEQYF.

The rearrangement uses TRBV28 and TRBJ1-6; 10 bases fit TRBD1. The CDR3 loop spans 16 amino acids. CDR1 MDHEN and CDR2 SYDVKM come from the germline V gene. The trim removed 6 bases at V and 10 bases at J, leaving 12 bases unmatched. DNA for the CDR3: TGTGCCAGCAGATCGTCGCGAGGGACAGGGGTCTCACCCCTCCACTTT. Protein sequence: CASRSSRGTGVSPLHF.

The rearrangement uses TRBV7-9 and TRBJ1-4; TRBD1 matches 8 bases. This CDR3 has 15 residues. In germline, CDR1 is SEHNR, CDR2 FQNEAQ (reference sequence). The V and J ends lost 0 bases and 8 bases, in that order; junction bases with no gene match: 5. In DNA form, the CDR3 reads TGTGCCAGCAGCTTAGCCACAGGGGGTTGGGAAAAACTGTTTTTT. Protein: CASSLATGGWEKLFF. The full variable domain, its missing parts supplied by reference TRBV7-9 and TRBJ1-4, is DTGVSQNPRHKITKRGQNVTFRCDPISEHNRLYWYRQTLGQGPEFLTYFQNEAQLEKSRLLSDRFSAERPKGSFSTLEIQRTEQGDSAMYLCASSLATGGWEKLFFGSGTQLSVL.

The CDR3 region has the DNA TGTGCCAGCAGTGAGGGGGCTGTAAGTCAGCCCCAGCATTTT. It codes for CASSEGAVSQPQHF. This chain uses TRBV6-1 with TRBJ1-5; possible D gene TRBD1, 6 bases. V lost 3 bases to trimming and J lost 6 bases, with 12 bases between them. This CDR3 region has 14 residues. CDR1 and CDR2 (germline): MNHNS, SASEGT.